A selection of T cell receptor beta chains follows, all from one sample in a study of CD8 T cells in Susac syndrome. TCRdb redid the calling of the immunoSEQ multiplex PCR reads with MiXCR, one entry per CDR3 protein. Here the sample spans some 190,000 distinct CDR3 sequences, 80% to 95% being singletons. Material for sequencing was CD4+ T cells from PBMCs. The receptors were sampled from a human donor in good health. The CDR3 runs from the conserved cysteine through the conserved F or W. A D gene is named only where the DNA matches it firmly. Some rows have no size entry. The others give once, few or many, or a class for an expanded clone.

cdr3_aa: CASSLGLGLGEKLFF
cdr3_nt: TGTGCCAGCAGCCTCGGGTTAGGGTTGGGTGAAAAACTGTTTTTT
d_call: .
v_call: TRBV27
j_call: TRBJ1-4
clone_size: .

cdr3_aa: CASSLGTGHINEKLFF
cdr3_nt: TGTGCCAGCAGCCTGGGGACAGGCCATATAAATGAAAAACTGTTTTTT
d_call: TRBD1
v_call: TRBV7-2
j_call: TRBJ1-4
clone_size: .

cdr3_aa: CSTHVTNEQYF
cdr3_nt: TGCAGCACGCACGTGACCAACGAGCAGTACTTC
d_call: .
v_call: TRBV20-1
j_call: TRBJ2-7
clone_size: .

cdr3_aa: CASSFMERNIQYF
cdr3_nt: TGTGCCAGCAGCTTCATGGAGCGGAACATTCAGTACTTC
d_call: .
v_call: TRBV7-2
j_call: TRBJ2-4
clone_size: .

cdr3_aa: CASIPRGGETQYF
cdr3_nt: TGTGCCAGCATCCCCCGGGGGGGGGAGACCCAGTACTTC
d_call: TRBD2
v_call: TRBV2
j_call: TRBJ2-5
clone_size: few

cdr3_aa: CASSQVGLAGQKKQFF
cdr3_nt: TGCGCCAGCAGCCAGGTGGGACTAGCGGGGCAAAAAAAGCAGTTCTTC
d_call: TRBD2
v_call: TRBV4-1
j_call: TRBJ2-1
clone_size: .

cdr3_aa: CASSRLQGYGELFF
cdr3_nt: TGTGCCAGCAGCCGACTCCAGGGTTACGGGGAGCTGTTTTTT
d_call: .
v_call: TRBV3-1
j_call: TRBJ2-2
clone_size: .

cdr3_aa: CSVVVYEQYF
cdr3_nt: TGCAGCGTTGTTGTCTACGAGCAGTACTTC
d_call: .
v_call: TRBV29-1
j_call: TRBJ2-7
clone_size: .

cdr3_aa: CASTRDQGKLFF
cdr3_nt: TGTGCCAGCACCCGCGACCAGGGAAAACTGTTTTTT
d_call: .
v_call: TRBV12-3/TRBV12-4
j_call: TRBJ1-4
clone_size: .

cdr3_aa: CASSLEAVSVAFF
cdr3_nt: TGTGCCAGCAGCTTAGAGGCAGTATCAGTAGCTTTCTTT
d_call: .
v_call: TRBV7-2
j_call: TRBJ1-1
clone_size: .

cdr3_aa: CASSLRPTNTGELFF
cdr3_nt: TGTGCCAGCAGCTTAAGGCCGACGAACACCGGGGAGCTGTTTTTT
d_call: .
v_call: TRBV7-2
j_call: TRBJ2-2
clone_size: .

cdr3_aa: CASSLGGQIKETQYF
cdr3_nt: TGCGCCAGCAGCTTGGGCGGGCAGATCAAAGAGACCCAGTACTTC
d_call: .
v_call: TRBV5-1
j_call: TRBJ2-5
clone_size: .

cdr3_aa: CASSTGQWGYTF
cdr3_nt: TGTGCCAGCAGCACAGGACAGTGGGGCTACACCTTC
d_call: .
v_call: TRBV7-2
j_call: TRBJ1-2
clone_size: once

cdr3_aa: CASSPASGYPYNEQFF
cdr3_nt: TGTGCCAGCAGCCCCGCTAGCGGGTACCCCTACAATGAGCAGTTCTTC
d_call: TRBD2
v_call: TRBV7-3
j_call: TRBJ2-1
clone_size: .

cdr3_aa: CASSSGYEQYF
cdr3_nt: TGTGCCAGCAGTTCCGGTTACGAGCAGTACTTC
d_call: .
v_call: TRBV28
j_call: TRBJ2-7
clone_size: .

cdr3_aa: CASSRGGSTGANVLTF
cdr3_nt: TGCGCCAGCAGCAGGGGGGGGTCTACTGGGGCCAACGTCCTGACTTTC
d_call: .
v_call: TRBV5-1
j_call: TRBJ2-6
clone_size: .

cdr3_aa: CAWSVTSGGYEQYF
cdr3_nt: TGTGCCTGGAGTGTAACCAGCGGGGGCTACGAGCAGTACTTC
d_call: TRBD2
v_call: TRBV30
j_call: TRBJ2-7
clone_size: .

cdr3_aa: CASSYGRNRGNTIYF
cdr3_nt: TGTGCCAGCAGCTACGGCAGGAACCGTGGAAACACCATATATTTT
d_call: .
v_call: TRBV28
j_call: TRBJ1-3
clone_size: .

cdr3_aa: CASSPSGRETQYF
cdr3_nt: TGTGCCAGCAGTCCTTCCGGGAGAGAGACCCAGTACTTC
d_call: .
v_call: TRBV6-6
j_call: TRBJ2-5
clone_size: .

cdr3_aa: CSAHVGQGGNQPQHF
cdr3_nt: TGCAGTGCCCACGTGGGACAGGGCGGCAATCAGCCCCAGCATTTT
d_call: TRBD1
v_call: TRBV20-1
j_call: TRBJ1-5
clone_size: .

cdr3_aa: CASSQAGSNTGELFF
cdr3_nt: TGTGCCAGCAGCCAAGCGGGAAGTAACACCGGGGAGCTGTTTTTT
d_call: TRBD2
v_call: TRBV27
j_call: TRBJ2-2
clone_size: once

cdr3_aa: CASSFSGMDTQYF
cdr3_nt: TGCGCCAGCAGCTTCTCAGGGATGGATACGCAGTATTTT
d_call: .
v_call: TRBV5-1
j_call: TRBJ2-3
clone_size: .

cdr3_aa: CASSSGTGNYEQYF
cdr3_nt: TGTGCCAGCAGTTCCGGGACAGGGAATTACGAGCAGTACTTC
d_call: TRBD1
v_call: TRBV28
j_call: TRBJ2-7
clone_size: .

cdr3_aa: CASSYGGLAFF
cdr3_nt: TGTGCCAGCAGCTACGGGGGGTTAGCTTTCTTT
d_call: .
v_call: TRBV7-9
j_call: TRBJ1-1
clone_size: .

cdr3_aa: CASSQAVGRSKSTIQETQYF
cdr3_nt: TGTGCCAGCAGCCAAGCCGTCGGTCGTTCCAAGAGCACTATTCAAGAGACCCAGTACTTC
d_call: .
v_call: TRBV3-1
j_call: TRBJ2-5
clone_size: once

cdr3_aa: CASSQALSTGELFF
cdr3_nt: TGTGCCAGCAGCCAAGCCCTGAGCACCGGGGAGCTGTTTTTT
d_call: .
v_call: TRBV14
j_call: TRBJ2-2
clone_size: .

cdr3_aa: CASSWSGGDQPQHF
cdr3_nt: TGCGCCAGCAGCTGGTCCGGAGGCGATCAGCCCCAGCATTTT
d_call: .
v_call: TRBV5-1
j_call: TRBJ1-5
clone_size: .

cdr3_aa: CASSRATADYEQYF
cdr3_nt: TGTGCCAGCAGCCGGGCCACCGCCGACTACGAGCAGTACTTC
d_call: .
v_call: TRBV6-6
j_call: TRBJ2-7
clone_size: .

cdr3_aa: CASSYPTDNTEAFF
cdr3_nt: TGTGCCAGCAGTTATCCGACAGACAACACTGAAGCTTTCTTT
d_call: .
v_call: TRBV6-2/TRBV6-3
j_call: TRBJ1-1
clone_size: .

cdr3_aa: CASSAGTKETQYF
cdr3_nt: TGTGCCAGCAGTGCCGGGACCAAAGAGACCCAGTACTTC
d_call: .
v_call: TRBV12-3/TRBV12-4
j_call: TRBJ2-5
clone_size: .

cdr3_aa: CASSLSGANEQFF
cdr3_nt: TGTGCCAGCAGCCTTTCCGGGGCCAATGAGCAGTTCTTC
d_call: .
v_call: TRBV7-9
j_call: TRBJ2-1
clone_size: few

cdr3_aa: CASRVKQENTGELFF
cdr3_nt: TGTGCCAGCAGGGTTAAACAGGAGAACACCGGGGAGCTGTTTTTT
d_call: .
v_call: TRBV7-2
j_call: TRBJ2-2
clone_size: .

cdr3_aa: CASSRGQGTAFF
cdr3_nt: TGTGCCAGCAGTCGGGGACAGGGGACGGCTTTCTTT
d_call: TRBD1
v_call: TRBV27
j_call: TRBJ1-1
clone_size: .

cdr3_aa: CSVGRIGKDTQYF
cdr3_nt: TGCAGCGTTGGGAGGATAGGGAAAGATACGCAGTATTTT
d_call: .
v_call: TRBV29-1
j_call: TRBJ2-3
clone_size: .

cdr3_aa: CASRRTVGRDISYEQYF
cdr3_nt: TGCGCCAGCAGAAGGACTGTAGGCCGGGACATCTCCTACGAGCAGTACTTC
d_call: .
v_call: TRBV5-1
j_call: TRBJ2-7
clone_size: .

cdr3_aa: CASSRGGMTGELFF
cdr3_nt: TGTGCCAGCAGCCGGGGTGGGATGACCGGGGAGCTGTTTTTT
d_call: .
v_call: TRBV6-5
j_call: TRBJ2-2
clone_size: .

cdr3_aa: CASSRRSTDTQYF
cdr3_nt: TGTGCCAGCAGCCGCAGGAGCACAGATACGCAGTATTTT
d_call: .
v_call: TRBV5-4
j_call: TRBJ2-3
clone_size: .

cdr3_aa: CASSQQVGMVNTEAFF
cdr3_nt: TGCGCCAGCAGCCAGCAAGTGGGGATGGTGAACACTGAAGCTTTCTTT
d_call: .
v_call: TRBV5-1
j_call: TRBJ1-1
clone_size: .

cdr3_aa: CASSQGQKETQYF
cdr3_nt: TGTGCCAGCAGCCAGGGACAGAAGGAGACCCAGTACTTC
d_call: TRBD1
v_call: TRBV4-2
j_call: TRBJ2-5
clone_size: .

cdr3_aa: CASSLVGQGFRAYEQYF
cdr3_nt: TGTGCCAGCAGCTTAGTGGGTCAGGGTTTTAGAGCCTACGAGCAGTACTTC
d_call: .
v_call: TRBV7-2
j_call: TRBJ2-7
clone_size: .

cdr3_aa: CASSLVAGIQETQYF
cdr3_nt: TGTGCTAGCAGCTTAGTAGCGGGGATTCAAGAGACCCAGTACTTC
d_call: TRBD2
v_call: TRBV7-7
j_call: TRBJ2-5
clone_size: .

cdr3_aa: CASSYSWVATNEKLFF
cdr3_nt: TGTGCCAGCAGTTACTCGTGGGTAGCAACTAATGAAAAACTGTTTTTT
d_call: .
v_call: TRBV6-5
j_call: TRBJ1-4
clone_size: .

cdr3_aa: CASSLSSVEQFF
cdr3_nt: TGTGCCAGCAGCTTATCGTCGGTAGAGCAGTTCTTC
d_call: .
v_call: TRBV7-9
j_call: TRBJ2-1
clone_size: .

cdr3_aa: CASSLSMGATYEQYF
cdr3_nt: TGTGCCAGCAGTTTATCGATGGGGGCCACCTACGAGCAGTACTTC
d_call: .
v_call: TRBV27
j_call: TRBJ2-7
clone_size: once

cdr3_aa: CASSLRNTEAFF
cdr3_nt: TGTGCCAGCAGTTTAAGGAACACTGAAGCTTTCTTT
d_call: .
v_call: TRBV28
j_call: TRBJ1-1
clone_size: .